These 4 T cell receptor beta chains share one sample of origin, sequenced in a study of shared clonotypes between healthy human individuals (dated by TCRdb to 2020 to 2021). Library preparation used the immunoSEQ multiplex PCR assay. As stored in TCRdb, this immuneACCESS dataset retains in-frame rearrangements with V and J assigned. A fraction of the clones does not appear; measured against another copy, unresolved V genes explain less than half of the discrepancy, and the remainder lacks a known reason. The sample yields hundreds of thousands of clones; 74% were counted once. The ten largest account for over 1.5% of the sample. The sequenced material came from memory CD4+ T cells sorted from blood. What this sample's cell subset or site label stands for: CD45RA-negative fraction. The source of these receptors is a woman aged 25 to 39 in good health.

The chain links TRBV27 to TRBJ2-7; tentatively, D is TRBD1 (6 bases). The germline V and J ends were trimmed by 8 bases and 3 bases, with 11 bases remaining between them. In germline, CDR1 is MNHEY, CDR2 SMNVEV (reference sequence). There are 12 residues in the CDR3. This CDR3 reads CASADRNYEQYF. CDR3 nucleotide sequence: TGTGCCAGCGCGGACAGAAACTACGAGCAGTACTTC.

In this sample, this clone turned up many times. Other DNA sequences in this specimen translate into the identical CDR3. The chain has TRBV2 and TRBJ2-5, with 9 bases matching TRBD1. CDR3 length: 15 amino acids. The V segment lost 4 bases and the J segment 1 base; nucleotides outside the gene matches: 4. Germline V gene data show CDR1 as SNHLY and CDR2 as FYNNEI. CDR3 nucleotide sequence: TGTGCCAGCAGTGGTGAGGGACAGGGCCAAGAGACCCAGTACTTC. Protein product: CASSGEGQGQETQYF.

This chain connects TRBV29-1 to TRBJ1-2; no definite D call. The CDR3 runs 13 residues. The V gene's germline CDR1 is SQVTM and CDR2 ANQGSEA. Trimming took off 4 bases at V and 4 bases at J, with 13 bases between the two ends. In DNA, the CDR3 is TGCAGCGTTGTTGATGGGTCTGGCTATGGCTACACCTTC. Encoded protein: CSVVDGSGYGYTF.

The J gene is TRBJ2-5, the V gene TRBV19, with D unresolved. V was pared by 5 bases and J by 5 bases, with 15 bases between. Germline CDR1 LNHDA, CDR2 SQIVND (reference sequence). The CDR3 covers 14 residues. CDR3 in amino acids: CASSDPGLRETQYF. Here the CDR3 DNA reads TGTGCCAGTAGTGACCCGGGCCTCCGGGAGACCCAGTACTTC.